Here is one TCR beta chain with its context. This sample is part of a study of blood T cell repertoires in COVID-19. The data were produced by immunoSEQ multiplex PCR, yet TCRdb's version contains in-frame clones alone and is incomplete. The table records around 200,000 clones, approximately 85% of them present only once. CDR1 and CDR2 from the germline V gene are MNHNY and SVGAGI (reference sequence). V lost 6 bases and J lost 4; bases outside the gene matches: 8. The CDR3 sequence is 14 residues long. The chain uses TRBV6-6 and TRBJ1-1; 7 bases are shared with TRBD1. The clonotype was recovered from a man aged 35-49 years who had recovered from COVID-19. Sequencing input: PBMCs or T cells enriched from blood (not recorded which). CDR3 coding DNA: TGTGCCAGCAGCCGACAGGGCGGTGGCACTGAAGCTTTCTTT. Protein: CASSRQGGGTEAFF.